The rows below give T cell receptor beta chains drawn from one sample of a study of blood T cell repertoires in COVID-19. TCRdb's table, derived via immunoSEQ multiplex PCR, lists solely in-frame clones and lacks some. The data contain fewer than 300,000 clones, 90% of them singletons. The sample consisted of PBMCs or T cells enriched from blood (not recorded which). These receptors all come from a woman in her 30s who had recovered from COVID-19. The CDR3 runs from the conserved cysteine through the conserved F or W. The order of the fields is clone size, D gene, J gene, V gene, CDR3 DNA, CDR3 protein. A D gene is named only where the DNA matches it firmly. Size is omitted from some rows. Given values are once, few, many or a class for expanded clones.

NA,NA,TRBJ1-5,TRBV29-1,TGCAGCGTTGTAGAGCGGGGTGGCAATCAGCCCCAGCATTTT,CSVVERGGNQPQHF
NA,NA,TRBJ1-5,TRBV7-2,TGTGCCAGCAGCTCGTTACAGGGTTTCAATCAGCCCCAGCATTTT,CASSSLQGFNQPQHF
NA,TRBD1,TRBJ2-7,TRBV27,TGTGCCAGCAGTTTGGGACAGCTTTCCTACGAGCAGTACTTC,CASSLGQLSYEQYF
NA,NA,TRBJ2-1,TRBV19,TGTGCCAGTAGCAGCGACCCATTCGGGAATGAGCAGTTCTTC,CASSSDPFGNEQFF
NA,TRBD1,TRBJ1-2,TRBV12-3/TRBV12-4,TGTGCCAGCAGTCCGACAGGGTCCGGTGGCTACACCTTC,CASSPTGSGGYTF
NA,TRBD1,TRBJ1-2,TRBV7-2,TGTGCCAGCAGAGCCGGGACAGGGGCTGGCTACACCTTC,CASRAGTGAGYTF
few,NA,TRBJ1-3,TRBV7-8,TGTGCCAGCAGCTTAAACTTTGGTCGGTCTTCCTCTGGAAACACCATATATTTT,CASSLNFGRSSSGNTIYF
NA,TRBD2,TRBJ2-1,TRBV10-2,TGCGCCAGCAGTGAGATTAGCGGGGAATACAATGAGCAGTTCTTC,CASSEISGEYNEQFF
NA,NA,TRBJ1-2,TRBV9,TGTGCCAGCAGCGTAGAATGGGACTCAGCTAACTATGGCTACACCTTC,CASSVEWDSANYGYTF
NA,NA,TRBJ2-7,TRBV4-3,TGCGCCAGCAGCCAAAGTAGACAGTACGAGCAGTACTTC,CASSQSRQYEQYF
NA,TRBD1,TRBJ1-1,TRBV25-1,TGTGCCAGCAGTGCCTTGGGACAGGGGGCGCGGAGGAACACTGAAGCTTTCTTT,CASSALGQGARRNTEAFF
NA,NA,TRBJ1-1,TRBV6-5,TGTGCCAGCAGTACACAGGGCGTAGGGACTGAAGCTTTCTTT,CASSTQGVGTEAFF
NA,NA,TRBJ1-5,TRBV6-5,TGTGCCAGCAGTCATTCAGGGGCGGGCAATCAGCCCCAGCATTTT,CASSHSGAGNQPQHF
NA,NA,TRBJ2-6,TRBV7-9,TGTGCCAGCAGCTTCGAGCTTAATACTAGAGGGGCCAACGTCCTGACTTTC,CASSFELNTRGANVLTF
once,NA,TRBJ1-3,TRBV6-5,TGTGCCAGCAGACTACAAGGTGGAAACACCATATATTTT,CASRLQGGNTIYF
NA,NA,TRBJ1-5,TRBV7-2,TGTGCCAGCAGCTTAGAGAATACGGGTGATCAGCCCCAGCATTTT,CASSLENTGDQPQHF
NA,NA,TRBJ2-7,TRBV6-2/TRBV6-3,TGTGCCAGCAGTTACAGTTGGGGAGTGTACGAGCAGTACTTC,CASSYSWGVYEQYF
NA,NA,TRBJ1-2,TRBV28,TGTGCCAGCTACACCCACAGGAACTATGGCTACACCTTC,CASYTHRNYGYTF
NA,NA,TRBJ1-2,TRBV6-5,TGTGCCAGCCTGATGAGAGGGACTAGCGGCTACACCTTC,CASLMRGTSGYTF
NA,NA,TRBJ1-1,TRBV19,TGTGCCAGTAGAATTACAGAACAGACCCCTACTGAAGCTTTCTTT,CASRITEQTPTEAFF
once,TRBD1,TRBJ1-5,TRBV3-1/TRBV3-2,TGTGCCAGCAGCCAAGAACTGGGGCTACAGGGGACCCAGCATTTT,CASSQELGLQGTQHF
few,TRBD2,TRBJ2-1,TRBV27,TGTGCCAGCAGTCAGAGCGGGAGGGCCGTCAATGAGCAGTTCTTC,CASSQSGRAVNEQFF
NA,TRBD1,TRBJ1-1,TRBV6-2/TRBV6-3,TGTGCCAGCAGTTACTTTATCACGCTCGACAGGGCCACTGAAGCTTTCTTT,CASSYFITLDRATEAFF
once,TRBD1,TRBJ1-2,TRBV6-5,TGTGCCAGCAGTAGGGACAGGGGGGACTATGGCTACACCTTC,CASSRDRGDYGYTF
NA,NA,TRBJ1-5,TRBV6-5,TGTGCCAGCAAGGCAGGGGTCAATCAGCCCCAGCATTTT,CASKAGVNQPQHF
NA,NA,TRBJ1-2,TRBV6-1,TGTGCCAGCAGTGAGGCAGGCTCCTATGGCTACACCTTC,CASSEAGSYGYTF
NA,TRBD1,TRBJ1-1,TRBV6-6,TGTGCCAGCATACCGGGACAGAGTCATTTAGCTTTCTTT,CASIPGQSHLAFF
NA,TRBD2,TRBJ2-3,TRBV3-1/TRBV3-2,TGTGCCAGCAGCCGCCTCACCGGGACTAGCGGGAGAACAGATACGCAGTATTTT,CASSRLTGTSGRTDTQYF
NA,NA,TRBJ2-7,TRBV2,TGTGCCAGCAGCCCCAGCGGCTACGAGCAGTACTTC,CASSPSGYEQYF
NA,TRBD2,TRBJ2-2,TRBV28,TGTGCCAGCAGCATCCCCCCTAGCGGGAGGAACACCGGGGAGCTGTTTTTT,CASSIPPSGRNTGELFF
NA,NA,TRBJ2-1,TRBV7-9,TGTGCCAGCAGCCCACGGGCTAGCCGCCATGAGCAGTTCTTC,CASSPRASRHEQFF
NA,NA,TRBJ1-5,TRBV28,TGTGCCTGGGGGGGTCTCAATCAGCCCCAGCATTTT,CAWGGLNQPQHF
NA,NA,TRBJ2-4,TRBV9,TGTGCCAGCAGCATAACGACTGAGGGCATTCAGTACTTC,CASSITTEGIQYF
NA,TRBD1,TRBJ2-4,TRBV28,TGTGCCAGCAGTTTACCTCCCGGACAGGGGGCACAAAACATTCAGTACTTC,CASSLPPGQGAQNIQYF
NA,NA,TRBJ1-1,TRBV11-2,TGTGCCAGCACCCGGGGGTCGGGGGGCTTGTTCACTGAAGCTTTCTTT,CASTRGSGGLFTEAFF
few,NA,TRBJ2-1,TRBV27,TGTGCCAGCAGTTCCAGGAATCTGGGAGTCTACAATGAGCAGTTCTTC,CASSSRNLGVYNEQFF
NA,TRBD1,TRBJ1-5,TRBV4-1,TGCGCCAGCAGCCAAGGACAGGGGGATCAGCCCCAGCATTTT,CASSQGQGDQPQHF
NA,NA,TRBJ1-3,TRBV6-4,TGTGCCAGCAGTGACTCGTTCAGGGTCCGGGTTGAGGGAAACACCATATATTTT,CASSDSFRVRVEGNTIYF
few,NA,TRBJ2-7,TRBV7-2,TGTGCCAGCAGCTTAACGGACAGATCCTACGAGCAGTACTTC,CASSLTDRSYEQYF
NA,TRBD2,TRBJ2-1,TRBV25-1,TGTGCCAGCAGTTCTTTCGGACTAGCGGGGGAGCAGTTCTTC,CASSSFGLAGEQFF
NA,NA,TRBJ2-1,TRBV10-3,TGTGCCGGAGGGCGGGCAGGGCTATACAATGAGCAGTTCTTC,CAGGRAGLYNEQFF
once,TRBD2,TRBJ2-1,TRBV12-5,TGTGCTAGTGGTTCCGGGACTAGCGGATGGGATGAGCAGTTCTTC,CASGSGTSGWDEQFF
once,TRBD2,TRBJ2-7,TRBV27,TGTGCCAGCAGTTTGTTTAGCGGGAGATCATACGAGCAGTACTTC,CASSLFSGRSYEQYF
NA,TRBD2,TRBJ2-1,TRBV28,TGTGCCAGCACGACGACTAGCCAGGAGTACAATGAGCAGTTCTTC,CASTTTSQEYNEQFF
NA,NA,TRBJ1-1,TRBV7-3,TGTGCCAGCAGCCCCGACTCAGAATACACTGAAGCTTTCTTT,CASSPDSEYTEAFF
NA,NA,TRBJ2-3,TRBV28,TGTGCCAGCTACCGGACTACGCCCCATTCAGATACGCAGTATTTT,CASYRTTPHSDTQYF
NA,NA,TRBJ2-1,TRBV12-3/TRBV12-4,TGTGCCAGCTCACAGTCAGATGAGCAGTTCTTC,CASSQSDEQFF
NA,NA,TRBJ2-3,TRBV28,TGTGCCAGCAGCTTAGCCGGGACTAGCACAGATACGCAGTATTTT,CASSLAGTSTDTQYF
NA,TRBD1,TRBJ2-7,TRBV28,TGTGCCAGCAACGGACAGGGGCCCCCCTACGAGCAGTACTTC,CASNGQGPPYEQYF
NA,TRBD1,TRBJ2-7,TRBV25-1,TGTGCCAGCAGTGAATATGCCGGGACAGGGGGTAGCGAGCAGTACTTC,CASSEYAGTGGSEQYF